This TCR beta chain was sequenced for a study of shared clonotypes between healthy human individuals. V lost 4 bases to trimming and J lost 1 base, with 14 bases between them. Looked up from germline, CDR1 is SGHRS and CDR2 is YFSETQ. The CDR3 is 15 residues long. As for this clone: Distinct nucleotide sequences in the sample also encode this CDR3.

How the authors handled the data: Junction-only sequences without quality scores came from ImmunoSEQ, so filtering differed. Sequencing was performed with immunoSEQ multiplex PCR; in TCRdb, only in-frame clones are kept and a portion is missing. V, J and clone size were drawn from that table, and D and trimming were deduced from the DNA. The profile shows 1,500,000 or so clones, approximately 98.5% of them singletons. The sequence came from a man younger than 40 in good health. The sequencing sample was made of naive CD4+ T cells sorted from blood. Subset defined: CD45RA+ positively selected. V and J are TRBV5-1 and TRBJ1-1; D is ambiguous. CDR3: CASSPDRWGNTEAFF. The CDR3 DNA reads as TGCGCCAGCAGCCCTGATCGGTGGGGGAACACTGAAGCTTTCTTT.